Presented here are 9 T cell receptor beta chains from one specimen sequenced in a study of blood T cell repertoires in COVID-19. Profiling relied on immunoSEQ multiplex PCR, and the TCRdb table lists in-frame clones only, not all of them. The sample comprises approximately 80,000 clones, about 87% of which are singletons, and over 8.5% rests with the top ten. Source material: peripheral blood. The receptors here all came from a human donor in a cohort sampled during active COVID-19.

This chain links TRBV19 with TRBJ1-1; the D gene is possibly TRBD1 (5 bases). CDR1 is LNHDA, CDR2 SQIVND, per germline (reference sequence). V lost 7 bases to trimming and J lost 7 bases, with 13 bases between them. This CDR3 has 12 amino acids. The CDR3 bases are TGTGCCAGTATAAGTGCGGGACGTGAAGCTTTCTTT. Its protein product is CASISAGREAFF.

The gene calls are TRBV7-2 and TRBJ2-1; perhaps TRBD1 as D (7 bases). Trimming pared 1 base from V and 2 bases from J, leaving 15 bases between. The CDR3 loop spans 17 amino acids. Germline CDR1 reads SGHTA; CDR2 reads FQGNSA. CDR3 sequence reads: CASSLVGGQITYNEQFF. As DNA, the CDR3 is TGTGCCAGCAGCTTAGTGGGGGGACAGATTACCTACAATGAGCAGTTCTTC. Full variable domain (remainder filled in from reference TRBV7-2 and TRBJ2-1): GAGVSQSPSNKVTEKGKDVELRCDPISGHTALYWYRQSLGQGLEFLIYFQGNSAPDKSGLPSDRFSAERTGGSVSTLTIQRTQQEDSAVYLCASSLVGGQITYNEQFFGPGTRLTVL.

The chain links TRBV28 to TRBJ2-1; the D is unclear. The CDR3 spans 14 residues. V lost 5 bases and J lost 0, with 8 bases in between. The V gene's germline CDR1 is MDHEN and CDR2 SYDVKM. This CDR3 reads CASSPKSSYNEQFF. CDR3 sequence (DNA): TGTGCCAGCAGTCCCAAGAGCTCCTACAATGAGCAGTTCTTC.

For the CDR3, the DNA is TGTGCCTGCATGCAGGGGTCCCTTAACTATGGCTACACCTTC. Its protein product is CACMQGSLNYGYTF. The V and J genes are TRBV30 and TRBJ1-2; tentatively, D is TRBD1 (6 bases). Trimming removed 6 bases at V and 1 base at J, with 15 bases between. The CDR3 extends over 14 amino acids. Per the germline V gene, CDR1 is GTSNPN and CDR2 is SVGIG (reference sequence).

This chain links TRBV11-2 with TRBJ2-2, with TRBD2 as a possible D gene (5 bases). The CDR3 contains 13 residues. V was pared by 5 bases and J by 7 bases, with 11 bases between. Germline V gene lookup returns CDR1 SGHAT and CDR2 FQNNGV. CDR3 in amino acids: CASSRVSGGELFF. In DNA form, the CDR3 reads TGTGCCAGCAGCCGCGTGAGCGGCGGGGAGCTGTTTTTT.

The chain recombines TRBV7-3 with TRBJ2-1; D might be TRBD2 (5 bases). V lost 1 base and J lost 4, with 8 bases in between. Per germline, CDR1 SGHTA and CDR2 FQGTGA. The CDR3 length is 14 residues. This CDR3 reads CASSLKGDYNEQFF. The CDR3 DNA sequence: TGTGCCAGCAGCTTAAAGGGAGATTACAATGAGCAGTTCTTC. Full variable domain (rest looked up from reference TRBV7-3 and TRBJ2-1): GAGVSQTPSNKVTEKGKYVELRCDPISGHTALYWYRQSLGQGPEFLIYFQGTGAADDSGLPNDRFFAVRPEGSVSTLKIQRTERGDSAVYLCASSLKGDYNEQFFGPGTRLTVL.

This clone was observed a single time. The rearrangement uses TRBV24-1 and TRBJ2-1; a possible D gene is TRBD1 (6 bases). V was trimmed by 0 bases and J by 5 bases, leaving 13 bases between them. Germline lookup yields CDR1 KGHDR and CDR2 SFDVKD. The CDR3 is made up of 16 amino acids. The CDR3 region has the DNA TGTGCCACCAGTGATTTGCAGGGGTCAGGTAACAATGAGCAGTTCTTC. Its protein product is CATSDLQGSGNNEQFF.

This CDR3 is CASRDRDQPQHF. CDR3 nucleotides: TGTGCCAGTAGGGACAGAGATCAGCCCCAGCATTTT. This chain connects TRBV19 to TRBJ1-5, with D possibly matching TRBD1 (6 bases). Trimming cost V 6 bases and J 5 bases, with 8 bases left between them. This CDR3 has 12 amino acids. Germline-derived CDR1 and CDR2 are LNHDA and SQIVND (reference sequence).

The chain recombines TRBV11-3 with TRBJ2-2; D perhaps matches TRBD1 (6 bases). This CDR3 comprises 18 residues. Germline values: CDR1 SGHNT, CDR2 YENEEA. V was pared by 4 bases and J by 5 bases, with 23 bases between. CDR3 region: CASSSETSGAGWTGELFF. In DNA, the CDR3 is TGTGCCAGCAGCTCGGAAACTTCAGGGGCTGGGTGGACCGGGGAGCTGTTTTTT.